These T cell receptor beta chains were read from a single sample in a study of T-cell memory formation after mild COVID-19. One entry per CDR3 protein, called by TCRdb with MiXCR from the 5' RACE reads. The sample lists about 470,000 distinct CDR3 sequences, around 27% occurring once. What was sequenced was PBMCs or a T cell subset sorted from them (not recorded which). The source of these receptors is an adult woman who had mild COVID-19 (a few samples of this study predate the infection). Cell type and time point are not known. CDR3s include the opening cysteine and the closing phenylalanine or tryptophan. A D gene is named only where the DNA matches it firmly. Clone sizes are given selectively: once, few, many, or a class where the clone is expanded.

-	TRBJ2-4	TRBV24-1	few	TGTGCCACCAGTGATGGGATCGAGGGGAACATTCAGTACTTC	CATSDGIEGNIQYF
-	TRBJ2-7	TRBV7-8	-	TGTGCCAGCAGCTTACGGGGCAGGGACACCTCCTACGAGCAGTACTTC	CASSLRGRDTSYEQYF
-	TRBJ1-2	TRBV5-1	-	TGCGCCAGCAGCTTGGGCGAGTGGGACTATGGCTACACCTTC	CASSLGEWDYGYTF
TRBD1	TRBJ1-2	TRBV2	-	TGTGCCAGCGGCCTCTCGGGACAGGGTAGTAGGGGCTACACCTTC	CASGLSGQGSRGYTF
TRBD1	TRBJ2-2	TRBV10-3	-	TGTGCCATCAGTGGGGACAGTACCTTGAACACCGGGGAGCTGTTTTTT	CAISGDSTLNTGELFF
-	TRBJ1-5	TRBV7-9	few	TGTGCCAGCAGCTTCCCGGGCGTACAGCAGCCCCAGCATTTT	CASSFPGVQQPQHF
TRBD1	TRBJ2-7	TRBV20-1	-	TGCAGTGCTAGAGAGGCACAGGGGCCCGAGCAGTACTTC	CSAREAQGPEQYF
TRBD2	TRBJ2-1	TRBV20-1	-	TGCAGTGCTCTTCTAGCGGGAGGGTCTTCCTACAATGAGCAGTTCTTC	CSALLAGGSSYNEQFF
-	TRBJ1-1	TRBV11-3	-	TGTGCCAGCAGCTTTCCTGGACGGAACACTGAAGCTTTCTTT	CASSFPGRNTEAFF
TRBD2	TRBJ2-1	TRBV7-3	few	TGTGCCAGCAGCTCCCAAATAGCGGGGGGATACAATGAGCAGTTCTTC	CASSSQIAGGYNEQFF
TRBD1	TRBJ1-4	TRBV20-1	-	TGCAGTGCTCAGCCGGGACAGCTTAATGAAAAACTGTTTTTT	CSAQPGQLNEKLFF
TRBD2	TRBJ2-5	TRBV19	-	TGTGCCACCCGGCGCGGGGGCCAAGAGACCCAGTACTTC	CATRRGGQETQYF
-	TRBJ2-2	TRBV27	-	TGTGCCAGCGGATCAAGGGGACATTCGGGGAACGGGGAGCTGTTTTTT	CASGSRGHSGNGELFF
-	TRBJ2-2	TRBV19	-	TGTGCCAGTACACGGACAGTCGGGAACACCGGGGAGCTGTTTTTT	CASTRTVGNTGELFF
-	TRBJ2-1	TRBV19	few	TGTGCCAGTAGTGCTGGCGGGGACTACAATGAGCAGTTCTTC	CASSAGGDYNEQFF
TRBD2	TRBJ2-1	TRBV5-1	few	TGCGCCAGCAGCTTGGTGGTAGCGGGGGGGCGTGAGCAGTTCTTC	CASSLVVAGGREQFF
TRBD1	TRBJ1-2	TRBV19	-	TGTGCCAGTAGTATCCCTGGGACAGGGGGCCGTGGCTACACCTTC	CASSIPGTGGRGYTF
TRBD2	TRBJ2-1	TRBV4-2	-	TGTGCCAGCAGGCTGACCGGGACTAGCGGTTACAATGAGCAGTTCTTC	CASRLTGTSGYNEQFF
-	TRBJ1-5	TRBV7-2	-	-	CASSPLWQNQPQHF
-	TRBJ2-7	TRBV7-3	-	TGTGCCAGCAGCTCCGCCGACAGGAGGAGCTCCTACGAGCAGTACTTC	CASSSADRRSSYEQYF
TRBD2	TRBJ2-7	TRBV7-6	-	TGTGCCAGCAGCCCGCCAGCGGGAGACGTTTCTAGAGAGCAGTACTTC	CASSPPAGDVSREQYF
-	TRBJ2-7	TRBV7-9	many	TGTGCCAGCAGCTCAGATACCATCTACGAGCAGTACTTC	CASSSDTIYEQYF
TRBD2	TRBJ2-1	TRBV7-2	-	TGTGCCAGCAGCTTTGACAGCGGGACCTACAATGAGCAGTTCTTC	CASSFDSGTYNEQFF
-	TRBJ2-3	TRBV4-3	-	TGCGCCAGCAGCCAAGACGGCCCCGACCTCCGCACAGATACGCAGTATTTT	CASSQDGPDLRTDTQYF
TRBD1	TRBJ1-1	TRBV6-1	few	TGTGCCAGCAGTCCCCGACAGGGCTTGAACACTGAAGCTTTCTTT	CASSPRQGLNTEAFF
-	TRBJ2-7	TRBV7-9	-	TGTGCCAGCAGCCCTCTCGTTGGCTACGAGCAGTACTTC	CASSPLVGYEQYF
-	TRBJ2-2	TRBV19	once	TGTGCCAGTACCCATGGGATTCCGAACACCGGGGAGCTGTTTTTT	CASTHGIPNTGELFF
TRBD2	TRBJ2-1	TRBV3-1	-	TGTGCCAGCAGCCAAAACTCAGCGGGGACCGGCAATGAGCAGTTCTTC	CASSQNSAGTGNEQFF
-	TRBJ1-2	TRBV6-2/TRBV6-3	once	TGTGCCAGCAGCTACCCAGGGGACTATGGCTACACCTTC	CASSYPGDYGYTF
-	TRBJ2-1	TRBV5-1	-	TGCGCCAGCAAAACAGCGGAGACATACAATGAGCAGTTCTTC	CASKTAETYNEQFF
-	TRBJ2-2	TRBV29-1	few	TGCAGCGTTGCCAGGGCCACCGGGGAGCTGTTTTTT	CSVARATGELFF
-	TRBJ2-1	TRBV20-1	many	TGCAGTGTCCCCGGCAGGGGACGCAATGAGCAGTTCTTC	CSVPGRGRNEQFF
-	TRBJ2-5	TRBV7-2	-	TGTGCCAGCAGGGTAGCGGGCCCAGGGGGCCAAGAGACCCAGTACTTC	CASRVAGPGGQETQYF
TRBD2	TRBJ2-2	TRBV4-1	-	TGCGCCAGCAGCCAAGTCGGGGGGGCACCCACCGGGGAGCTGTTTTTT	CASSQVGGAPTGELFF
-	TRBJ2-1	TRBV5-4	-	TGTGCCAGCAGCTTGTCTAGTAACAATGAGCAGTTCTTC	CASSLSSNNEQFF
-	TRBJ2-2	TRBV7-2	-	TGTGCCAGCAGCCCTAAGCGGGGGGAGCTGTTTTTT	CASSPKRGELFF
-	TRBJ2-5	TRBV5-1	-	TGCGCCAGCAGCTTGACAATCCAAGAGACCCAGTACTTC	CASSLTIQETQYF
-	TRBJ2-1	TRBV4-1	-	TGCGCCAGCAGCCTCGAGACTAACCCTTCGTACAATGAGCAGTTCTTC	CASSLETNPSYNEQFF
-	TRBJ1-2	TRBV5-1	-	TGCGCCAGCAGCTTGGGAGGCACCTATGGCTACACCTTC	CASSLGGTYGYTF
-	TRBJ2-3	TRBV20-1	many	TGCAGTGCTAGAGCCCAGCCGGGCACAGATACGCAGTATTTT	CSARAQPGTDTQYF
-	TRBJ2-1	TRBV27	-	TGTGCCAGCAGTCCCCGACAGGCCCATGAGCAGTTCTTC	CASSPRQAHEQFF
-	TRBJ2-3	TRBV20-1	-	TGCAGTGCTAGAGAAGTAGCGGGCACAGATACGCAGTATTTT	CSAREVAGTDTQYF
-	TRBJ1-6	TRBV5-5	-	TGTGCCAGCAGCCCCGACAGCAGTCTTTCACCCCTCCACTTT	CASSPDSSLSPLHF
-	TRBJ2-7	TRBV18	-	TGTGCCAGCTCCTATAAGGAACACTCCTACGAGCAGTACTTC	CASSYKEHSYEQYF
TRBD2	TRBJ2-1	TRBV7-6	few	TGTGCCAGCAGCCCATTCCAGCGGGAGGCTTTCTACAATGAGCAGTTCTTC	CASSPFQREAFYNEQFF
TRBD2	TRBJ2-5	TRBV27	few	TGTGCCAGCAGTTCGGGACTAGTGAGGCAAGAGACCCAGTACTTC	CASSSGLVRQETQYF
-	TRBJ1-2	TRBV25-1	-	TGTGCCAGCAGTGACTACAAGGGGACTTTCTATGGCTACACCTTC	CASSDYKGTFYGYTF
-	TRBJ2-3	TRBV19	-	TGTGCCAGTAGTAGAGGGAAGACCGCCACCCGCACAGATACGCAGTATTTT	CASSRGKTATRTDTQYF
TRBD2	TRBJ2-1	TRBV7-9	many	TGTGCCAGCAGCTTCGGACTAGCGGGAGTATATGAGCAGTTCTTC	CASSFGLAGVYEQFF
-	TRBJ2-7	TRBV5-1	-	TGCGCCAGCAGCTTGGTACGGTCTTGGATTCGCGAGCAGTACTTC	CASSLVRSWIREQYF
TRBD1	TRBJ2-7	TRBV29-1	few	TGCAGCGTTGAGGGCCAGGGGGACGAGCAGTACTTC	CSVEGQGDEQYF
TRBD1	TRBJ2-5	TRBV5-5	-	TGTGCCAGCAGCGCTCAGGGGGCCGTAGAGACCCAGTACTTC	CASSAQGAVETQYF
-	TRBJ2-3	TRBV12-3/TRBV12-4	few	TGTGCCAGCAGTTTGAGCACGGTTCCGGATACGCAGTATTTT	CASSLSTVPDTQYF